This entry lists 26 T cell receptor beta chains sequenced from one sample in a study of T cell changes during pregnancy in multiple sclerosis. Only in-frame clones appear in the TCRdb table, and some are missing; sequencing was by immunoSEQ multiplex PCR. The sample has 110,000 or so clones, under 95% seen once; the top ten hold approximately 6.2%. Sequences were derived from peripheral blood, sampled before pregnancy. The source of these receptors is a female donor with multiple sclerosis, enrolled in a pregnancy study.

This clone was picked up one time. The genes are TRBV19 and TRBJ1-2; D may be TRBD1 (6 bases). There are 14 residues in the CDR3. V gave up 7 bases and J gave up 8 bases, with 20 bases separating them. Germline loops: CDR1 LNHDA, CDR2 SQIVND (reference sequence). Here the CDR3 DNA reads TGTGCCAGTAATAATTTTGGGGGCCCGGGCGGCTACACCTTC. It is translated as CASNNFGGPGGYTF.

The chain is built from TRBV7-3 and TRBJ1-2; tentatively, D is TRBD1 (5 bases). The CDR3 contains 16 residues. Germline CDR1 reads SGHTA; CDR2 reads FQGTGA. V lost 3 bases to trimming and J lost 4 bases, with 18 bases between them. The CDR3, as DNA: TGTGCCAGCAGCTTTGGGGCCCAGGGAAAAGGCTATGGCTACACCTTC. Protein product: CASSFGAQGKGYGYTF.

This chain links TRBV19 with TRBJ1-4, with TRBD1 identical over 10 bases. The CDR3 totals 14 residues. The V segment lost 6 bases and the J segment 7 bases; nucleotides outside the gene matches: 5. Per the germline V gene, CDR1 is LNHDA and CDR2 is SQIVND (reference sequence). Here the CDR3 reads CASRTDRGSEKLFF. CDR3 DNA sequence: TGTGCCAGTAGAACGGACAGGGGGAGTGAAAAACTGTTTTTT.

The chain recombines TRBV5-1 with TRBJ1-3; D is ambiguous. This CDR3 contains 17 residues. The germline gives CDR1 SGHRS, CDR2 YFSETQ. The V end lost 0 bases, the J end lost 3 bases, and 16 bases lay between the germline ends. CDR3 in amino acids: CASSLDLRGSSGNTIYF. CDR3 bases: TGCGCCAGCAGCTTGGATTTACGGGGATCTAGTGGAAACACCATATATTTT. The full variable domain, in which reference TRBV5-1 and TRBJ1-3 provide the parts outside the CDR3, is KAGVTQTPRYLIKTRGQQVTLSCSPISGHRSVSWYQQTPGQGLQFLFEYFSETQRNKGNFPGRFSGRQFSNSRSEMNVSTLELGDSALYLCASSLDLRGSSGNTIYFGEGSWLTVV.

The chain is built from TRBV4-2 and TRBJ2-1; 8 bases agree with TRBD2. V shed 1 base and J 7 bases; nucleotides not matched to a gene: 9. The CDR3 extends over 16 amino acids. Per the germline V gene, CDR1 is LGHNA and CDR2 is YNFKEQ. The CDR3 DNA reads TGTGCCAGCAGCCAAGTCGGCGGGAGGCATGGGAATGAGCAGTTCTTC. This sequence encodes CASSQVGGRHGNEQFF.

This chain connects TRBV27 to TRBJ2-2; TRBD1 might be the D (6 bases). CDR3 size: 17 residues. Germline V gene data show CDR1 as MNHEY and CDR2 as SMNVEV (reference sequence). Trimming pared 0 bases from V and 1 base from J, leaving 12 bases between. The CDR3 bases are TGTGCCAGCAGTTTATCGCCTCGAGGGGGGAACACCGGGGAGCTGTTTTTT. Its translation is CASSLSPRGGNTGELFF.

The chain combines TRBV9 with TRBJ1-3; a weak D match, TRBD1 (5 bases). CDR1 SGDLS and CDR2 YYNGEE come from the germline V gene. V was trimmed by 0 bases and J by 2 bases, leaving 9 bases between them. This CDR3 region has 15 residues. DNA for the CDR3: TGTGCCAGCAGCGTAGTAGGGGCGGCTGGAAACACCATATATTTT. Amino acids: CASSVVGAAGNTIYF.

DNA of the CDR3: TGCGCCAGCAGTAGCCCGGGGTCCGGGGAGCTGTTTTTT. Its translation: CASSSPGSGELFF. The J gene is TRBJ2-2, the V gene TRBV10-2; perhaps TRBD2 as D (5 bases). Germline V gene data show CDR1 as WSHSY and CDR2 as SAAADI. V was shortened by 5 bases and J by 6 bases, with 10 bases between the two germline ends. The length of the CDR3 is 13 residues.

The CDR3 bases are TGTGCCAGCAGTGAATCTAGCGGGGCCCGGAATGAGCAGTTCTTC. Translating gives CASSESSGARNEQFF. V and J are TRBV25-1 and TRBJ2-1; 9 bases align to TRBD2. With 1 base clipped from V and 7 bases from J, the junction kept 5 bases outside the gene matches. The CDR3 runs to 15 residues. From germline, CDR1 is MGHDK and CDR2 SYGVNS.

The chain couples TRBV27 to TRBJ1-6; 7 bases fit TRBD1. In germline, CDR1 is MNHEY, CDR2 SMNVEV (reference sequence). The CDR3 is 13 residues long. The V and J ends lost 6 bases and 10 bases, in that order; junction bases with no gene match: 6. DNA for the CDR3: TGTGCCAGCAGCGCAACAGGGGAATCACCCCTCCACTTT. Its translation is CASSATGESPLHF.

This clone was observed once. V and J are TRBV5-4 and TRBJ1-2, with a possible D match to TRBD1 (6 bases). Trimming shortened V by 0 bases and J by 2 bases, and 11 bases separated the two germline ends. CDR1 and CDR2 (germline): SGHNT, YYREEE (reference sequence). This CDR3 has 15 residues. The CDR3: CASSLDLGANYGYTF. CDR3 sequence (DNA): TGTGCCAGCAGCTTGGATCTGGGGGCGAACTATGGCTACACCTTC.

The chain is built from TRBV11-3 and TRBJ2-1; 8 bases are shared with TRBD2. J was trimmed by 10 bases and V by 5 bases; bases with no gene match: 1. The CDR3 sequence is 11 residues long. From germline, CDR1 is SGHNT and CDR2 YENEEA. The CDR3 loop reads CASSQRGEQFF. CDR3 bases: TGTGCCAGCAGCCAGCGGGGGGAGCAGTTCTTC.

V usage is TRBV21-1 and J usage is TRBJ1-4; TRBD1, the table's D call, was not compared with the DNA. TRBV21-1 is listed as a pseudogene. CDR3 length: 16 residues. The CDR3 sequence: CASNAGQGRANEKLFF. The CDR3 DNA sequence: TGTGCCAGCAACGCGGGACAGGGAAGGGCTAATGAAAAACTGTTTTTT.

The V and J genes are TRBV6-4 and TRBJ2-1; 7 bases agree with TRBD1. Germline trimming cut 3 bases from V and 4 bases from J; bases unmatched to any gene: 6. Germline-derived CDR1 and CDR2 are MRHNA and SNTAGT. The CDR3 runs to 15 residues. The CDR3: CASSEGTDHYNEQFF. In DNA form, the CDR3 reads TGTGCCAGCAGTGAAGGGACAGACCATTACAATGAGCAGTTCTTC.

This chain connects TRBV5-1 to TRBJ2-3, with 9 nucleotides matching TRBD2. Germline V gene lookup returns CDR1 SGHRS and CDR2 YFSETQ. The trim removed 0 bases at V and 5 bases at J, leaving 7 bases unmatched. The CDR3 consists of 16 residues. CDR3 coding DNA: TGCGCCAGCAGCTTGGCCGTAGCGGGAGACTTAGATACGCAGTATTTT. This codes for CASSLAVAGDLDTQYF.

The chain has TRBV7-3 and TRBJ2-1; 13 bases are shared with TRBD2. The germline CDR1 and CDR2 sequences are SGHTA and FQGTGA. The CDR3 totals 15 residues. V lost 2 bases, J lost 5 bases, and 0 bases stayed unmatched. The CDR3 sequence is CASSLGTSGNNEQFF. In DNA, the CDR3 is TGTGCCAGCAGCTTAGGGACTAGCGGGAACAATGAGCAGTTCTTC.

The CDR3 DNA is TGTGCCATCAGAGTAGACAGGAGCTCTGGAAACACCATATATTTT. It encodes CAIRVDRSSGNTIYF. The V call is TRBV10-3, the J call TRBJ1-3, with D tentatively TRBD1 (6 bases). The germline V gene has CDR1 ENHRY and CDR2 SYGVKD. V lost 6 bases, J lost 0 bases, and 12 bases lay in between. CDR3 length equals 15 residues.

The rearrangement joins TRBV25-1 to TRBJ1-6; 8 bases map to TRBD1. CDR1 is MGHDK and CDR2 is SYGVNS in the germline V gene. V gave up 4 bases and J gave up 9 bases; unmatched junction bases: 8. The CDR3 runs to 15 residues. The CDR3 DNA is TGTGCCAGCAGTGGACGAGCAGGGGGCTCTTCACCCCTCCACTTT. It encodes CASSGRAGGSSPLHF.

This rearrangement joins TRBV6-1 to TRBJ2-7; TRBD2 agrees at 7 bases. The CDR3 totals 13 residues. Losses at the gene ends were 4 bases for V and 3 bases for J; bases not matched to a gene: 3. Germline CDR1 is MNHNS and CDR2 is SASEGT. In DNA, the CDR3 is TGTGCCAGCAGTGTTGGACTAGACTACGAGCAGTACTTC. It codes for CASSVGLDYEQYF.

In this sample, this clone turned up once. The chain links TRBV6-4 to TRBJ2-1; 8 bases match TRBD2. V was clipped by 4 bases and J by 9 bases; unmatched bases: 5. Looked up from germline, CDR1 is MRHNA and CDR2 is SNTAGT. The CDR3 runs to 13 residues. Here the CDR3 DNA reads TGTGCCAGCAGTGCCTCCCGGGAGGGTGAGCAGTTCTTC. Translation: CASSASREGEQFF.

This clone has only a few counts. DNA of the CDR3: TGTGCCAGCTCACCACTTCAGGGTTTGAACACTGAAGCTTTCTTT. It codes for CASSPLQGLNTEAFF. The rearrangement links TRBV18 to TRBJ1-1; tentatively, D is TRBD1 (5 bases). In germline, CDR1 is KGHSH, CDR2 LQKENI. CDR3 length: 15 amino acids. The V and J ends lost 1 base and 0 bases respectively, with 9 bases between them. Based on the CDR3 plus reference TRBV18 and TRBJ1-1, the full variable domain is NAGVMQNPRHLVRRRGQEARLRCSPMKGHSHVYWYRQLPEEGLKFMVYLQKENIIDESGMPKERFSAEFPKEGPSILRIQQVVRGDSAAYFCASSPLQGLNTEAFFGQGTRLTVV.

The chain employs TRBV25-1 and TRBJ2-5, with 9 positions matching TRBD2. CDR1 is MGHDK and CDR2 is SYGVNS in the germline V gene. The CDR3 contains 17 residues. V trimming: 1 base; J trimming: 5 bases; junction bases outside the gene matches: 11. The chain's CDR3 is CASSESLAGPGRETQYF. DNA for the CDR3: TGTGCCAGCAGTGAATCTCTAGCGGGACCTGGGAGGGAGACCCAGTACTTC.

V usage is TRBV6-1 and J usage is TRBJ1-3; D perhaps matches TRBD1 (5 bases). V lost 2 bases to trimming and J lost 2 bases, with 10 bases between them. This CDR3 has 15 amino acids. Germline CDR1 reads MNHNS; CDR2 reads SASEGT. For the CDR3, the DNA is TGTGCCAGCAGTGAATCCAGGGTTGCTGGAAACACCATATATTTT. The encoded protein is CASSESRVAGNTIYF.

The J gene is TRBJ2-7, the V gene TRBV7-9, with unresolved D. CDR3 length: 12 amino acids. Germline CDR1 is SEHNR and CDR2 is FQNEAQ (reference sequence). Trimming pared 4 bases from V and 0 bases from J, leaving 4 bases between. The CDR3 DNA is TGTGCCAGCAGCTCCGTCTCCTACGAGCAGTACTTC. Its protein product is CASSSVSYEQYF.

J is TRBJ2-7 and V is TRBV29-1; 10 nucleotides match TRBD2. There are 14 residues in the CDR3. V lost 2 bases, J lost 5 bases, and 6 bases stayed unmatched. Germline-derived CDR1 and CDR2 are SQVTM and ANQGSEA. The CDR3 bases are TGCAGCGTTGAAACGGGACTAGCGACCGACGAGCAGTACTTC. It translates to CSVETGLATDEQYF.

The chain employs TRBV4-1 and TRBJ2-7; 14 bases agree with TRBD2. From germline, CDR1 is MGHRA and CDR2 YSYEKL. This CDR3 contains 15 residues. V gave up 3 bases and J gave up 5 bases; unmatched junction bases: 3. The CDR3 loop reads CASSHRTSGGHEQYF. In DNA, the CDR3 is TGCGCCAGCAGCCATCGGACTAGCGGGGGGCACGAGCAGTACTTC.